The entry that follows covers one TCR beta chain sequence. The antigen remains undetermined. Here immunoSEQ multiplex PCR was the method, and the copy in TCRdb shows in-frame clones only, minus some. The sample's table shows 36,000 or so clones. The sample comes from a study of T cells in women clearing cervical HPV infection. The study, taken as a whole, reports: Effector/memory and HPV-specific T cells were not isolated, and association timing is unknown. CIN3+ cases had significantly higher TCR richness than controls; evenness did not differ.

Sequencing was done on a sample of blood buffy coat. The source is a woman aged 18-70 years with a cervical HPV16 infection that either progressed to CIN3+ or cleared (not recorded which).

The sequenced part of the CDR3 DNA is TGTGCCAGCAGTGTAGCACTCGTTCTCTACGAG. Encoded protein: CASSVALVLYE. The CDR3, in full, reads CASSVALVLYEQYF. The genes are TRBV2 and TRBJ2-7, with D unclear. The missing CDR3 end, 3 residues past where the read stops, is filled in from the germline J gene. Germline values: CDR1 SNHLY, CDR2 FYNNEI. Trimming left V 4 bases short and J 3 bases short, with 13 bases between. CDR3 size: 14 residues. Supplemented by reference TRBV2 and TRBJ2-7, the full variable domain reads EPEVTQTPSHQVTQMGQEVILRCVPISNHLYFYWYRQILGQKVEFLVSFYNNEISEKSEIFDDQFSVERPDGSNFTLKIRSTKLEDSAMYFCASSVALVLYEQYFGPGTRLTVT.